This entry lists 21 T cell receptor beta chains sequenced from one sample in a study of blood T cell repertoires in COVID-19. TCRdb keeps only in-frame clones here, not all; method: immunoSEQ multiplex PCR. Among under 130,000 clones listed, roughly nine tenths were seen once. Specimen: peripheral blood. The receptors derive from a woman older than 75 with acute or convalescent COVID-19.

This CDR3 is CARQTPEGGTFGYTF. The DNA of the CDR3 is TGTGCCAGACAAACCCCGGAGGGGGGGACCTTTGGCTACACCTTC. V and J are TRBV19 and TRBJ1-2; D may be TRBD1 (6 bases). Per germline, CDR1 LNHDA and CDR2 SQIVND (reference sequence). CDR3 length equals 15 residues. The V end was cut by 9 bases, the J end by 7 bases, with 24 bases between.

The chain couples TRBV28 to TRBJ1-6; a possible D gene is TRBD1 (6 bases). Germline lookup yields CDR1 MDHEN and CDR2 SYDVKM. V gave up 2 bases and J gave up 9 bases, with 11 bases separating them. This CDR3 comprises 14 residues. DNA for the CDR3: TGTGCCAGCAGTTTAGGCAGGGGTATTTCACCCCTCCACTTT. It encodes CASSLGRGISPLHF.

This clone occurred a few times. V is TRBV5-5 and J is TRBJ2-4; 7 bases fit TRBD1. The V and J ends lost 1 base and 8 bases, in that order; junction bases with no gene match: 9. Germline CDR1 reads SGHKS; CDR2 reads YYEKEE (reference sequence). The CDR3 loop spans 15 amino acids. DNA of the CDR3: TGTGCCAGCAGCTTGCGAGGGGGCAGTGGGGACATTCAGTACTTC. It codes for CASSLRGGSGDIQYF.

V gene TRBV19 combines with J gene TRBJ2-2; TRBD1 matches 9 bases. Trimming at V came to 4 bases and at J to 7 bases, leaving 4 bases not matched to a gene. This CDR3 is built from 14 residues. Germline V gene sequence: CDR1 LNHDA, CDR2 SQIVND (reference sequence). The DNA for the CDR3 is TGTGCCAGTAGTACGGACAGGGGAGGCGGGGAGCTGTTTTTT. It yields the protein CASSTDRGGGELFF.

The CDR3: CSISGTGGFEQYF. CDR3 nucleotides: TGCAGCATATCCGGGACAGGGGGCTTTGAGCAGTACTTC. This chain uses TRBV29-1 with TRBJ2-7; 12 nucleotides agree with TRBD1. CDR3 length: 13 amino acids. J was trimmed by 7 bases and V by 8 bases; bases with no gene match: 9. The V gene's germline CDR1 is SQVTM and CDR2 ANQGSEA.

The rearrangement uses TRBV5-1 and TRBJ1-2; D remains ambiguous. Germline V gene data show CDR1 as SGHRS and CDR2 as YFSETQ. Trimming took off 0 bases at V and 4 bases at J, with 10 bases between the two ends. CDR3 length: 14 residues. This CDR3 is CASSLGGNSYGYTF. As DNA, the CDR3 is TGCGCCAGCAGCTTGGGTGGCAACAGCTATGGCTACACCTTC.

This chain connects TRBV4-3 to TRBJ1-5; the D is unclear. The CDR3 length is 15 residues. In germline, CDR1 is LGHNA, CDR2 YSLEER. Trimming took off 1 base at V and 7 bases at J, with 14 bases between the two ends. CDR3 residues: CASSQGWPMGQPQHF. The CDR3, as DNA: TGCGCCAGCAGCCAAGGGTGGCCAATGGGCCAGCCCCAGCATTTT.

This clone showed up just a few times. V gene TRBV10-2 combines with J gene TRBJ2-7; D might be TRBD1 (6 bases). Germline V CDR1 and CDR2: WSHSY, SAAADI. V was clipped by 6 bases and J by 9 bases, with 15 bases between them. The length of the CDR3 is 12 residues. The CDR3 sequence: CASSGQSGMQYF. CDR3 coding DNA: TGCGCCAGCAGCGGACAGTCGGGGATGCAGTACTTC.

The gene calls are TRBV7-2 and TRBJ2-1; D uncertain. CDR1 and CDR2 (germline): SGHTA, FQGNSA. V lost 1 base and J 5 bases, leaving 9 bases between the germline ends. This CDR3 spans 14 amino acids. This CDR3 reads CASSLGIAHNEQFF. The CDR3, as DNA: TGTGCCAGCAGCTTAGGAATAGCTCACAATGAGCAGTTCTTC.

The gene calls are TRBV5-1 and TRBJ2-2; D not certain. In germline, CDR1 is SGHRS, CDR2 YFSETQ. This CDR3 is 14 amino acids long. Trimming removed 0 bases at V and 3 bases at J, with 6 bases between. CDR3 amino acids: CASSLESYTGELFF. CDR3 nucleotide sequence: TGCGCCAGCAGCTTGGAATCCTACACCGGGGAGCTGTTTTTT.

The rearrangement joins TRBV14 to TRBJ1-2; tentatively, D is TRBD1 (6 bases). Germline V gene lookup returns CDR1 SGHDN and CDR2 FVKESK. Trimming took 2 bases from V and 2 from J, leaving 18 bases between them. CDR3 length: 17 residues. The DNA for the CDR3 is TGTGCCAGCAGCCAACACTACCGGACAGAGACGAACTATGGCTACACCTTC. This sequence encodes CASSQHYRTETNYGYTF.

This sequence joins TRBV18 and TRBJ2-7, with 9 bases identical to TRBD1. Trimming took 6 bases from V and 2 from J; bases not matched to a gene: 11. CDR1 is KGHSH, CDR2 LQKENI, per germline. This CDR3 region has 16 residues. The CDR3 sequence: CASSPTDRGRPYEQYF. The CDR3 DNA is TGTGCCAGCTCCCCGACGGACAGGGGACGACCCTACGAGCAGTACTTC.

The sample holds a few counts of this clone. The chain combines TRBV28 with TRBJ2-7, with D possibly TRBD1 on 5 matching bases. Trimming cost V 8 bases and J 2 bases, with 16 bases left between them. Germline V gives CDR1 MDHEN, CDR2 SYDVKM. The CDR3 extends over 14 amino acids. The CDR3 region has the DNA TGTGCCAGCTTCAACCAAGACAGACCCTACGAGCAGTACTTC. This encodes CASFNQDRPYEQYF.

The chain links TRBV5-8 to TRBJ2-3, with TRBD2 matching over 10 bases. The trim removed 0 bases at V and 3 bases at J, leaving 1 base unmatched. The CDR3 contains 15 residues. Germline-derived CDR1 and CDR2 are SGHTS and YDEGEE. Here the CDR3 DNA reads TGTGCCAGCAGCTTGGAGCGGGGGGGGACAGATACGCAGTATTTT. Residues: CASSLERGGTDTQYF.

In its sample, this clone is medium-sized (0.01 to 0.1%). The chain joins TRBV7-9 to TRBJ2-1; a possible D gene is TRBD2 (6 bases). This CDR3 has 17 amino acids. In germline, CDR1 is SEHNR, CDR2 FQNEAQ (reference sequence). The V gene lost 4 bases and the J gene lost 8 bases, with 24 bases spanning the gap. This chain's CDR3 is CASSSSGGALTRDEQFF. DNA for the CDR3: TGTGCCAGCAGCTCCAGCGGTGGAGCTCTGACTAGGGATGAGCAGTTCTTC.

This sequence joins TRBV29-1 and TRBJ2-2, with 7 bases identical to TRBD1. CDR1 and CDR2 (germline): SQVTM, ANQGSEA. The V segment lost 6 bases and the J segment 3 bases; nucleotides outside the gene matches: 4. The CDR3 has 13 amino acids. This chain's CDR3 is CSVTGQHTGELFF. DNA of the CDR3: TGCAGCGTAACGGGACAGCACACCGGGGAGCTGTTTTTT.

The chain couples TRBV5-1 to TRBJ1-1, with D possibly TRBD1 on 6 matching bases. Germline CDR1 is SGHRS and CDR2 is YFSETQ. This CDR3 region has 13 residues. The germline V and J ends were trimmed by 7 bases and 1 base, with 11 bases remaining between them. The CDR3 protein is CASFEDRNTEAFF. CDR3 nucleotide sequence: TGCGCCAGCTTCGAGGACAGGAACACTGAAGCTTTCTTT.

This chain uses TRBV6-5 with TRBJ1-5; D perhaps matches TRBD1 (6 bases). This CDR3 is 14 amino acids long. V gave up 8 bases and J gave up 6 bases, with 17 bases separating them. Germline V gene lookup returns CDR1 MNHEY and CDR2 SVGAGI. In DNA form, the CDR3 reads TGTGCCAGCGTGGTGGGGGCGGATCGTCAGCCCCAGCATTTT. Its translation: CASVVGADRQPQHF.

The rearrangement joins TRBV21-1 to TRBJ1-1. TRBV21-1 is a recognized pseudogene. The CDR3 contains 12 residues. CDR3 nucleotides: TGTGCCAGCAAAAGACACCGGGGTTCAGCTTTCTTT. Translated, it gives CASKRHRGSAFF.

The rearrangement uses TRBV5-1 and TRBJ2-7; TRBD1 matches at 9 bases. V trimming: 1 base; J trimming: 1 base; junction bases outside the gene matches: 9. This CDR3 contains 17 residues. Germline V gives CDR1 SGHRS, CDR2 YFSETQ. The CDR3 DNA is TGCGCCAGCAGCTTGTCTCTGACAGGGGGTTTTTCCTACGAGCAGTACTTC. Translating it yields CASSLSLTGGFSYEQYF.

The J gene is TRBJ1-6, the V gene TRBV28, with D maybe TRBD1 (5 bases). Germline V gives CDR1 MDHEN, CDR2 SYDVKM. Trimming pared 5 bases from V and 3 bases from J, leaving 8 bases between. The CDR3 loop spans 14 amino acids. The CDR3 loop is CASSPQGYNSPLHF. In DNA, the CDR3 is TGTGCCAGCAGTCCGCAGGGCTATAATTCACCCCTCCACTTT.